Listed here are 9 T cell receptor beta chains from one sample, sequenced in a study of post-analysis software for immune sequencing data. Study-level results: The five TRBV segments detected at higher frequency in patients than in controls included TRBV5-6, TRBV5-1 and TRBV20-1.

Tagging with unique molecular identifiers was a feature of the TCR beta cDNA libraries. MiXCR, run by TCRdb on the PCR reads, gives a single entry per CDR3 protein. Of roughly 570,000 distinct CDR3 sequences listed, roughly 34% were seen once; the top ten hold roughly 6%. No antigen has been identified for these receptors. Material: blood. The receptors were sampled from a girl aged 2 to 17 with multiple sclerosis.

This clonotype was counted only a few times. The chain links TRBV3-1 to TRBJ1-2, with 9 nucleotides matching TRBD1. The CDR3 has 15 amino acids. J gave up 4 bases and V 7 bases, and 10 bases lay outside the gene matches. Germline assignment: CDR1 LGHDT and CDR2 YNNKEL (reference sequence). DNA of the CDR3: TGTGCCAGCAACCCGGGGGACAGGGCGGGCTATGGCTACACCTTC. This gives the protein CASNPGDRAGYGYTF.

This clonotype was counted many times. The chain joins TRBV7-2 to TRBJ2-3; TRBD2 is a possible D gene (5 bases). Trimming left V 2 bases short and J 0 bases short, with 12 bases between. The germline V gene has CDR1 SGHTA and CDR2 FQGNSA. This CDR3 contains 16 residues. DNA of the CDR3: TGTGCCAGCAGCTTAAGGCTCGGGATCAGCACAGATACGCAGTATTTT. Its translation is CASSLRLGISTDTQYF. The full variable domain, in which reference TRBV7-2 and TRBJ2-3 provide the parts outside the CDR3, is GAGVSQSPSNKVTEKGKDVELRCDPISGHTALYWYRQSLGQGLEFLIYFQGNSAPDKSGLPSDRFSAERTGGSVSTLTIQRTQQEDSAVYLCASSLRLGISTDTQYFGPGTRLTVL.

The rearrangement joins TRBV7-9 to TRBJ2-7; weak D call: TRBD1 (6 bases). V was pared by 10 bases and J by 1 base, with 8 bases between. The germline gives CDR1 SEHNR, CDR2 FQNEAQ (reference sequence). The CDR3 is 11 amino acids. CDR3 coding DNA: TGTGCCACCGGACAGTCCTACGAGCAGTACTTC. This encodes CATGQSYEQYF.

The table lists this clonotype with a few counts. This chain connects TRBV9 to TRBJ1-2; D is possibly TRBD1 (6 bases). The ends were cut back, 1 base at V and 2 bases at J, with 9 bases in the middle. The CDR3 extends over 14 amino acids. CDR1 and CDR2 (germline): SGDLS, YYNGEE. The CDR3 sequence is CASSVQQGNYGYTF. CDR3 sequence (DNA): TGTGCCAGCAGCGTACAACAGGGAAACTATGGCTACACCTTC.

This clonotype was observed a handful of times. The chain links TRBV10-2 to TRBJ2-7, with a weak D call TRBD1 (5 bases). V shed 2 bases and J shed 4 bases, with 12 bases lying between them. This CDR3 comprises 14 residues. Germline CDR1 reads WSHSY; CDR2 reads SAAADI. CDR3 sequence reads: CASSETGLPYEQYF. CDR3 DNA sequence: TGCGCCAGCAGTGAGACAGGTCTTCCTTACGAGCAGTACTTC.

CDR3 loop: CASSHGQSTEAFF. Here the CDR3 DNA reads TGTGCCAGCAGCCACGGACAAAGCACTGAAGCTTTCTTT. V is TRBV6-5 and J is TRBJ1-1, with TRBD1 as a possible D gene (5 bases). The CDR3 has 13 amino acids. CDR1 and CDR2 from the germline V gene are MNHEY and SVGAGI. Trimming stripped 6 bases from V and 4 bases from J, with 12 bases between.

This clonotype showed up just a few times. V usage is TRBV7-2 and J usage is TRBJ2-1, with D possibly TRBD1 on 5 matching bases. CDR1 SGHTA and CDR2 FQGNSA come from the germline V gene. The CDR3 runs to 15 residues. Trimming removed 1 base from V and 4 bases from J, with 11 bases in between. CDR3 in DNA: TGTGCCAGCAGCTTAGACAGGACCGTATACAATGAGCAGTTCTTC. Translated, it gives CASSLDRTVYNEQFF. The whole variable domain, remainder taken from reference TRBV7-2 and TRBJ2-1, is GAGVSQSPSNKVTEKGKDVELRCDPISGHTALYWYRQSLGQGLEFLIYFQGNSAPDKSGLPSDRFSAERTGGSVSTLTIQRTQQEDSAVYLCASSLDRTVYNEQFFGPGTRLTVL.

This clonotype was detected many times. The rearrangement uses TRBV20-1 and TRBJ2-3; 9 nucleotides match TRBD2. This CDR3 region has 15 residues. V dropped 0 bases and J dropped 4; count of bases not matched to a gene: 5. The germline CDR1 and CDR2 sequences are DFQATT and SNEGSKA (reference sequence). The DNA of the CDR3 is TGCAGTGCTAGAGATACTAGCGGGTCTCCAGATACGCAGTATTTT. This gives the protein CSARDTSGSPDTQYF.

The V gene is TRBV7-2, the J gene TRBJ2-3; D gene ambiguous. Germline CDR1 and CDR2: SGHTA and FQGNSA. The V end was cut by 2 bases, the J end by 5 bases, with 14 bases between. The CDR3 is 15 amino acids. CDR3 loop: CASSLNIMELDTQYF. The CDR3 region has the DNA TGTGCCAGCAGCTTAAATATAATGGAGCTAGATACGCAGTATTTT.